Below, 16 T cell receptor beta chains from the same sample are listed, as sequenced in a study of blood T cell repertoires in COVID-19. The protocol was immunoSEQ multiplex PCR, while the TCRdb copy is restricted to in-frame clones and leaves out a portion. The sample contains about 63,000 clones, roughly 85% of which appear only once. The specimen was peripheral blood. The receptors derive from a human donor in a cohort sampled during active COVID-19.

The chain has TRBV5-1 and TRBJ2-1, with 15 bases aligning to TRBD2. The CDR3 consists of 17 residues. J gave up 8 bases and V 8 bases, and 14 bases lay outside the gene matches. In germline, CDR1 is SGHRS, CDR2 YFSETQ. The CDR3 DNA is TGCGCCAGGCCGGGACTAGCGGGAGGATTAGGTTTTTATGAGCAGTTCTTC. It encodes CARPGLAGGLGFYEQFF. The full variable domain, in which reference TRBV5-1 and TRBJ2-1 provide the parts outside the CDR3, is KAGVTQTPRYLIKTRGQQVTLSCSPISGHRSVSWYQQTPGQGLQFLFEYFSETQRNKGNFPGRFSGRQFSNSRSEMNVSTLELGDSALYLCARPGLAGGLGFYEQFFGPGTRLTVL.

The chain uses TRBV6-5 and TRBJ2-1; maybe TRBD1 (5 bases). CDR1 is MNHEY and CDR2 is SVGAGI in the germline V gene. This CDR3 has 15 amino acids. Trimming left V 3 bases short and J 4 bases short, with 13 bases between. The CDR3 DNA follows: TGTGCCAGCAGTTATCAGGGATCCCCTTACAATGAGCAGTTCTTC. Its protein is CASSYQGSPYNEQFF.

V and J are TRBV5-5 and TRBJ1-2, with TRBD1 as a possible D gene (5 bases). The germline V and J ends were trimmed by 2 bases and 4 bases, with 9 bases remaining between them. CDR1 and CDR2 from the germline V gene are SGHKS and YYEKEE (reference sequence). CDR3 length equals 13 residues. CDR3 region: CASSLGASYGYTF. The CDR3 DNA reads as TGTGCCAGCAGCTTAGGGGCTTCCTATGGCTACACCTTC.

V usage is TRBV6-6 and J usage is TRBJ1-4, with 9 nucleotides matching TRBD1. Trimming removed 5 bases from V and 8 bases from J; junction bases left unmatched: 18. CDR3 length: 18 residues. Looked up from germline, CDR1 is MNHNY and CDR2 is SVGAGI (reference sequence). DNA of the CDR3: TGTGCCAGCAGTGGATCAAACGCACCCGGGACAGGGAACGAAAAACTGTTTTTT. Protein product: CASSGSNAPGTGNEKLFF.

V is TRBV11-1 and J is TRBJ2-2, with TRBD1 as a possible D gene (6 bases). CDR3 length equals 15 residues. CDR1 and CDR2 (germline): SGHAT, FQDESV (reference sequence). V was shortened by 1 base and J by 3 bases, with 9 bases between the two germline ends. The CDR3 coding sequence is TGTGCCAGCAGCTTAGGGACAGCTTACACCGGGGAGCTGTTTTTT. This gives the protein CASSLGTAYTGELFF.

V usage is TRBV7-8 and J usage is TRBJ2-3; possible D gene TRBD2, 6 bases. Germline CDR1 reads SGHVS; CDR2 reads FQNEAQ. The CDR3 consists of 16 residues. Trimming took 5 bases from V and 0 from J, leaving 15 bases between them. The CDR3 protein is CASSKRGLPSTDTQYF. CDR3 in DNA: TGTGCCAGCAGCAAAAGGGGACTCCCTAGCACAGATACGCAGTATTTT.

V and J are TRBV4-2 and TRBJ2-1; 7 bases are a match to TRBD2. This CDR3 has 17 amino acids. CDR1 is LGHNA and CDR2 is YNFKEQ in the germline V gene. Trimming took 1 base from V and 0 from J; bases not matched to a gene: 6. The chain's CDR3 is CASSQVASGDSYNEQFF. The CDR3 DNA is TGTGCCAGCAGCCAAGTTGCGAGCGGGGACTCCTACAATGAGCAGTTCTTC.

CDR3 DNA sequence: TGTGCCAGCAGCCAATACAGGAATGAGCAGTTCTTC. Its protein product is CASSQYRNEQFF. This sequence joins TRBV7-3 and TRBJ2-1; TRBD1 is a possible D gene (5 bases). CDR1 and CDR2 (germline): SGHTA, FQGTGA. Trimming shortened V by 5 bases and J by 7 bases, and 9 bases separated the two germline ends. The CDR3 totals 12 residues.

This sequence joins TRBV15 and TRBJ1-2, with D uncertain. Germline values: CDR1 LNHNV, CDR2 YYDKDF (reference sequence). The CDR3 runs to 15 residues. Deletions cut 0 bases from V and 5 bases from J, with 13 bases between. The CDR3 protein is CATSRDKEGSYGYTF. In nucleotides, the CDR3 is TGTGCCACCAGCAGAGATAAAGAGGGTTCGTATGGCTACACCTTC.

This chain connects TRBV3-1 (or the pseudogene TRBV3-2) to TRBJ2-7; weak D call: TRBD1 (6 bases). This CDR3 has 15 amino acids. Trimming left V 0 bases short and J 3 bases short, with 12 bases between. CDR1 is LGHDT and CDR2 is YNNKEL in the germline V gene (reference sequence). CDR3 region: CASSQDLRTDYEQYF. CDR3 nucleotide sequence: TGTGCCAGCAGCCAAGATCTAAGGACAGACTACGAGCAGTACTTC.

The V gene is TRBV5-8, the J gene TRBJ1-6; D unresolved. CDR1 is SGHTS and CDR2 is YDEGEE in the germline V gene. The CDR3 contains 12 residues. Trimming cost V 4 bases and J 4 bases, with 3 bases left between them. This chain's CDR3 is CASSIYNSPLHF. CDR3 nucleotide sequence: TGTGCCAGCAGCATATATAATTCACCCCTCCACTTT.

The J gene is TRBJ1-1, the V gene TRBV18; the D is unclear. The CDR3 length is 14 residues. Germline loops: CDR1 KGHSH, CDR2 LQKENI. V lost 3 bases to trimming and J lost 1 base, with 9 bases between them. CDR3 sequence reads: CASSPQEGNTEAFF. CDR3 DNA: TGTGCCAGCTCACCTCAGGAGGGGAACACTGAAGCTTTCTTT.

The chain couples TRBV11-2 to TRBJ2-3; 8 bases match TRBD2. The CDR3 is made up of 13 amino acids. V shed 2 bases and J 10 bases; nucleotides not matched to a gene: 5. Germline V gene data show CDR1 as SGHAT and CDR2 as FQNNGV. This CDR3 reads CASSLTSGRAQYF. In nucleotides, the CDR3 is TGTGCCAGCAGCTTAACCAGCGGGAGAGCGCAGTATTTT.

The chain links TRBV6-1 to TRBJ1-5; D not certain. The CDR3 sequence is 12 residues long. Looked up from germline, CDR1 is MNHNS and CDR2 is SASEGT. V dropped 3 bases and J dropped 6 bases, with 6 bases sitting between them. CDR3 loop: CASSDIPQPQHF. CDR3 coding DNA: TGTGCCAGCAGTGATATCCCTCAGCCCCAGCATTTT.

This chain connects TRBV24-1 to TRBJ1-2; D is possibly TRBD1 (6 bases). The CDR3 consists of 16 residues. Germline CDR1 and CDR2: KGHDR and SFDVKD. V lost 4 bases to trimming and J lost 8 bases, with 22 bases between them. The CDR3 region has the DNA TGTGCCACCAGTGACCCAACGGCCCGACAGGCTACGGGCTACACCTTC. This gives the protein CATSDPTARQATGYTF.

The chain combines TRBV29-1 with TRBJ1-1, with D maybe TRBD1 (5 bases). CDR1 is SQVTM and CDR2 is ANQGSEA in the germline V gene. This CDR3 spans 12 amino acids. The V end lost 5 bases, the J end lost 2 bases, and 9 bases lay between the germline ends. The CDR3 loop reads CSVQTVNTEAFF. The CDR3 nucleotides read TGCAGCGTTCAGACAGTTAACACTGAAGCTTTCTTT.